Detailed here is one TCR beta chain. The source of the sample is a study of blood T cell repertoires in COVID-19. Only in-frame clones appear in the TCRdb table, and some are missing; sequencing was by immunoSEQ multiplex PCR. Of about 160,000 clones in the sample, about 80% were seen once. Specimen: peripheral blood. This sequence originates from a middle-aged woman with COVID-19, enrolled during active disease.

The CDR3 sequence: CAWSPGQGRVDAFF. In nucleotides, the CDR3 is TGTGCCTGGAGCCCGGGACAGGGACGAGTGGATGCTTTCTTT. V gene TRBV30 combines with J gene TRBJ1-1, with TRBD1 identical over 9 bases. The germline CDR1 and CDR2 sequences are GTSNPN and SVGIG (reference sequence). The V and J ends lost 3 bases and 11 bases, in that order; junction bases with no gene match: 13. The CDR3 is 14 amino acids.